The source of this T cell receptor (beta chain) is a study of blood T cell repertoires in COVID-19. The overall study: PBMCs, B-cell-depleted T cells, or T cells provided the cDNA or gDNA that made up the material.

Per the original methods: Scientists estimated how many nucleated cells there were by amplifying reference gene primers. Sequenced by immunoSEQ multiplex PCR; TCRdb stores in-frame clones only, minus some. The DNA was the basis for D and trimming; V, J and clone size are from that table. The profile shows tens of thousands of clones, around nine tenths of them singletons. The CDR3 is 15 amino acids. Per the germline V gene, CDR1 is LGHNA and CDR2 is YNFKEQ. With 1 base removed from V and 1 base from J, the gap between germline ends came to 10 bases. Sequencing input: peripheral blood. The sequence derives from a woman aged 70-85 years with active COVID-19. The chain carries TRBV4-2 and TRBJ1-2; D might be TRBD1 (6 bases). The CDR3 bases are TGTGCCAGCAGCCAAGTTGGACAGAATAACTATGGCTACACCTTC. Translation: CASSQVGQNNYGYTF.